The source of this TCR beta chain is a study of T cells in Graves' hyperthyroidism and ophthalmopathy. Regarding the study as a whole: Clonotypes that were expanded in thyroid above 0.001 mostly appeared in blood too.

This clonotype was observed at least ten times. Its antigen is as yet unknown. The germline V and J ends were trimmed by 7 bases and 1 base, with 17 bases remaining between them. CDR3 length: 16 residues. TCR beta CDR3 regions were amplified from RNA. The HTBI primer set served for first-round RT-PCR of the TCR CDR3. TCRdb passed the multiplex PCR reads through MiXCR, listing each CDR3 protein once. There are hundreds of thousands of distinct CDR3 sequences in the sample; around 15% occur only once, and approximately 3.5% lies in the top ten. The TCR sequence derives from a woman aged 40 to 50 with Graves' ophthalmopathy. The sequencing input was blood. The V and J genes are TRBV12-3 or TRBV12-4 and TRBJ2-1; perhaps TRBD2 as D (6 bases). The CDR3, as DNA: TGTGCCAGCACCCCCCCGGGACTGAGATCCTACAATGAGCAGTTCTTC. It is translated as CASTPPGLRSYNEQFF.